This T cell receptor beta chain was sequenced in a study of cytomegalovirus exposure and HLA in healthy donors. On the study more broadly: Of 300 to 500 genotyped donors, 80% to 85% grouped in the Caucasian-associated ancestry cluster.

The study, taken as a whole, reports: In a later analysis, TCR beta V- and J-gene trimming showed a link to a missense DCLRE1C variant. An assumption of roughly uniform sequencing depth across donors underlay the presence/absence analyses.

Both 60 Vbeta primers and 13 Jbeta primers went into the PCR. Original handling: Counted up in a later analysis, unique TCR beta chains came to some 75 million, with around 12 million shared. The protocol was immunoSEQ multiplex PCR, while the TCRdb copy is restricted to in-frame clones and leaves out a portion. Clone size and V and J calls were adopted from that table, with D and trimming inferred from the DNA. The sample lists some 120,000 clones; about 81% were seen once. With respect to this clone: Antigen specificity is unknown.

This clonotype originated in a woman younger than 45 in good health and CMV-seronegative. The specimen was PBMCs.

CDR3 loop: CASSLSGWGTSGQETQYF. CDR3 in DNA: TGTGCCAGCAGCTTATCGGGGTGGGGGACTAGCGGCCAAGAGACCCAGTACTTC. V and J are TRBV7-2 and TRBJ2-5; 11 nucleotides line up with TRBD2. Germline CDR1 is SGHTA and CDR2 is FQGNSA. Trimming at V came to 2 bases and at J to 1 base, leaving 9 bases not matched to a gene. The CDR3 totals 18 residues.